The next 14 T cell receptor beta chains were all read from a single sample in a study of T cell responses to AZD1222 COVID-19 vaccine. Data came from immunoSEQ multiplex PCR; TCRdb stores just in-frame clones and leaves some out. The data contain 180,000 or so clones, 70% to 90% of them singletons. Here the sequenced sample was peripheral blood, taken on day 0 of AZD1222 vaccination. All receptors derive from an adult in good health.

This chain connects TRBV10-3 to TRBJ2-2; perhaps TRBD1 as D (6 bases). The CDR3 sequence is 16 residues long. Germline lookup yields CDR1 ENHRY and CDR2 SYGVKD. With 3 bases removed from V and 5 bases from J, the gap between germline ends came to 16 bases. CDR3: CAISDWEQGRTGELFF. The CDR3 coding sequence is TGTGCCATCAGTGATTGGGAACAGGGTCGTACCGGGGAGCTGTTTTTT.

This chain joins TRBV6-2 or TRBV6-3 and TRBJ2-5, with 9 nucleotides matching TRBD2. There are 14 residues in the CDR3. V shed 5 bases and J 5 bases; nucleotides not matched to a gene: 6. Per germline, CDR1 MNHEY and CDR2 SVGEGT. CDR3 region: CASSPHSGGETQYF. CDR3 DNA: TGTGCCAGCAGTCCCCATAGCGGGGGCGAGACCCAGTACTTC.

V and J are TRBV24-1 and TRBJ1-5; unclear D gene. Looked up from germline, CDR1 is KGHDR and CDR2 is SFDVKD. Trimming shortened V by 3 bases and J by 4 bases, and 9 bases separated the two germline ends. This CDR3 is 14 amino acids long. CDR3 protein: CATSDPTANQPQHF. The CDR3 coding sequence is TGTGCCACCAGTGATCCGACTGCGAATCAGCCCCAGCATTTT.

The gene calls are TRBV7-2 and TRBJ2-1; TRBD1 matches at 11 bases. Germline CDR1 reads SGHTA; CDR2 reads FQGNSA. The V and J ends lost 8 bases and 4 bases, in that order; junction bases with no gene match: 7. The CDR3 has 15 amino acids. The CDR3 reads CASGQGADWYNEQFF. The DNA of the CDR3 is TGTGCCAGCGGACAGGGGGCGGATTGGTACAATGAGCAGTTCTTC.

The V call is TRBV11-2, the J call TRBJ2-7; possibly TRBD2 for D (5 bases). CDR1 and CDR2 from the germline V gene are SGHAT and FQNNGV. V lost 5 bases and J 0 bases, leaving 11 bases between the germline ends. The CDR3 spans 14 residues. The CDR3 spells CASSPLRGSYEQYF. The CDR3 coding sequence is TGTGCCAGCAGCCCTCTCCGGGGCTCCTACGAGCAGTACTTC.

The chain links TRBV7-9 to TRBJ1-1; D uncertain. This CDR3 has 14 amino acids. CDR1 and CDR2 from the germline V gene are SEHNR and FQNEAQ (reference sequence). The germline V and J ends were trimmed by 0 bases and 1 base, with 6 bases remaining between them. The CDR3 protein is CASSLAHPNTEAFF. The CDR3 region has the DNA TGTGCCAGCAGCTTAGCCCACCCGAACACTGAAGCTTTCTTT.

The V gene is TRBV24-1, the J gene TRBJ2-3, with 7 bases lining up with TRBD2. With 6 bases clipped from V and 2 bases from J, the junction kept 10 bases outside the gene matches. The CDR3 has 16 residues. The germline V gene has CDR1 KGHDR and CDR2 SFDVKD. The CDR3 sequence: CATSQSGAIYTDTQYF. The CDR3 DNA reads as TGTGCCACCAGTCAAAGCGGGGCGATTTACACAGATACGCAGTATTTT.

The V gene is TRBV5-1, the J gene TRBJ1-4; 8 nucleotides agree with TRBD1. The germline gives CDR1 SGHRS, CDR2 YFSETQ. The junction had 2 bases not matched to a gene; V was cut back by 0 bases and J by 1 base. CDR3 length equals 16 residues. The CDR3 region has the DNA TGCGCCAGCAGCTTGGACAGGGGGAAAACTAATGAAAAACTGTTTTTT. Translating it yields CASSLDRGKTNEKLFF. The full variable domain, with the rest looked up from reference TRBV5-1 and TRBJ1-4, is KAGVTQTPRYLIKTRGQQVTLSCSPISGHRSVSWYQQTPGQGLQFLFEYFSETQRNKGNFPGRFSGRQFSNSRSEMNVSTLELGDSALYLCASSLDRGKTNEKLFFGSGTQLSVL.

In its sample, this clone was seen once. The chain links TRBV28 to TRBJ1-6, with no clear D. The CDR3 contains 14 residues. Germline V gene data show CDR1 as MDHEN and CDR2 as SYDVKM. V dropped 3 bases and J dropped 6 bases, with 9 bases sitting between them. CDR3 DNA sequence: TGTGCCAGCAGTTTGATGGGGTCTAATTCACCCCTCCACTTT. It encodes CASSLMGSNSPLHF.

This clone was picked up one time. The rearrangement links TRBV28 to TRBJ2-2; 9 bases are shared with TRBD2. This CDR3 has 15 residues. The V gene end was trimmed by 9 bases and the J gene end by 4 bases; junction bases not matched to a gene: 9. Germline V gene sequence: CDR1 MDHEN, CDR2 SYDVKM. DNA of the CDR3: TGTGCCAGTTCGGCGGGGGGGCCTGGCACCGGGGAGCTGTTTTTT. The encoded protein is CASSAGGPGTGELFF.

This clone was counted once. CDR3 coding DNA: TGTGCCAGCAGTTTAGACAGGGTTAATGGCTACACCTTC. It yields the protein CASSLDRVNGYTF. The gene calls are TRBV27 and TRBJ1-2; 7 bases agree with TRBD1. The CDR3 spans 13 residues. The germline V gene has CDR1 MNHEY and CDR2 SMNVEV (reference sequence). Trimming took 2 bases from V and 6 from J; bases not matched to a gene: 3.

This chain links TRBV18 with TRBJ2-2, with D tentatively TRBD1 (6 bases). Germline assignment: CDR1 KGHSH and CDR2 LQKENI. This CDR3 is 16 amino acids long. V gave up 6 bases and J gave up 7 bases, with 21 bases separating them. The chain's CDR3 is CASSRQKQGRDGELFF. CDR3 in DNA: TGTGCCAGCTCGCGACAAAAACAGGGTAGAGACGGGGAGCTGTTTTTT.

CDR3 region: CASSSQGGNTIYF. The CDR3, as DNA: TGTGCCAGCAGTTCTCAAGGCGGAAACACCATATATTTT. J is TRBJ1-3 and V is TRBV12-3 or TRBV12-4, with D unresolved. The CDR3 totals 13 residues. Trimming left V 4 bases short and J 4 bases short, with 8 bases between.

V is TRBV28 and J is TRBJ1-6; possible D gene TRBD1, 6 bases. The CDR3 has 14 amino acids. Between the trimmed V and J ends, which lost 7 bases and 2 bases, there was a span of 9 bases. CDR1 is MDHEN, CDR2 SYDVKM, per germline. The CDR3 DNA reads TGTGCCAGCACTTGGACAGCCTATAATTCACCCCTCCACTTT. As protein: CASTWTAYNSPLHF.